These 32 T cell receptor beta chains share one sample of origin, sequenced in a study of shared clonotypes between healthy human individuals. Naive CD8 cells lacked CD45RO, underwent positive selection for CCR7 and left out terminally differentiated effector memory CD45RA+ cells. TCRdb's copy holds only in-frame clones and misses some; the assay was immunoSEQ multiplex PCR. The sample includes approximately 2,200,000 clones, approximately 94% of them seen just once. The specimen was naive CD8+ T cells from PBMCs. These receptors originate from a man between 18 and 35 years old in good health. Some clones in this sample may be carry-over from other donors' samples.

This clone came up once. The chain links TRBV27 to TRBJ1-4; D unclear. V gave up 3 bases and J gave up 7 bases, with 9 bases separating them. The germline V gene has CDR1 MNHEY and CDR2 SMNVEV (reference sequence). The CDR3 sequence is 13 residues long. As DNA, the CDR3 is TGTGCCAGCAGTTTCCTGGGGAGTGAAAAACTGTTTTTT. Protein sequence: CASSFLGSEKLFF. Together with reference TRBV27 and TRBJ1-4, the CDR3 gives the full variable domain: EAQVTQNPRYLITVTGKKLTVTCSQNMNHEYMSWYRQDPGLGLRQIYYSMNVEVTDKGDVPEGYKVSRKEKRNFPLILESPSPNQTSLYFCASSFLGSEKLFFGSGTQLSVL.

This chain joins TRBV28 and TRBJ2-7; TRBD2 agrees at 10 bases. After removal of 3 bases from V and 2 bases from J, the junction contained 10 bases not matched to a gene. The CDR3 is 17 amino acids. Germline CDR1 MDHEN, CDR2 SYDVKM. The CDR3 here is CASSFSTSGTQTYEQYF. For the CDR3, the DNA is TGTGCCAGCAGTTTCTCTACTAGCGGGACTCAAACCTACGAGCAGTACTTC.

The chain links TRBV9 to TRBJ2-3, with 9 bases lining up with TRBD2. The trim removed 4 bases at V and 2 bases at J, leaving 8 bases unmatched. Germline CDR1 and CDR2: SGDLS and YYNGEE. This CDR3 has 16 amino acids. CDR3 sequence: CASSPPSGRHTDTQYF. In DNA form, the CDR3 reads TGTGCCAGCAGCCCCCCCAGCGGGAGGCACACAGATACGCAGTATTTT.

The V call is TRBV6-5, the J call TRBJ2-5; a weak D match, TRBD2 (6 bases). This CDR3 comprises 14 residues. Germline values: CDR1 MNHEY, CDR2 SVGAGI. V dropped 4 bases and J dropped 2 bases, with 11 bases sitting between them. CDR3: CASSSTGTQETQYF. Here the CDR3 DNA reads TGTGCCAGCAGTTCCACCGGGACTCAAGAGACCCAGTACTTC.

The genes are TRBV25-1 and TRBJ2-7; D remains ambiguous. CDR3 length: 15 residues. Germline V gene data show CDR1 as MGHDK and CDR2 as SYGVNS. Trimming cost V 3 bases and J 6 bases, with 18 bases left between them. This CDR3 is CASSERGKVPVEQYF. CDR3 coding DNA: TGTGCCAGCAGTGAGAGAGGCAAAGTCCCAGTCGAGCAGTACTTC.

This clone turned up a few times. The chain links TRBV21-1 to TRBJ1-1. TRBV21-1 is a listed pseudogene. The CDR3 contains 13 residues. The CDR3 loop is CASSRWVRTEAFF. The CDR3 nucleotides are TGTGCCAGCAGCAGGTGGGTGCGGACTGAAGCTTTCTTT.

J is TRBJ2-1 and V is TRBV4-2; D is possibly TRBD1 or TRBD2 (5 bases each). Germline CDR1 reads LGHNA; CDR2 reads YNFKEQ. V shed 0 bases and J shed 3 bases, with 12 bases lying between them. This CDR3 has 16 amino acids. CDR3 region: CASSQEGERVYNEQFF. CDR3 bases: TGTGCCAGCAGCCAAGAAGGGGAGAGAGTCTACAATGAGCAGTTCTTC.

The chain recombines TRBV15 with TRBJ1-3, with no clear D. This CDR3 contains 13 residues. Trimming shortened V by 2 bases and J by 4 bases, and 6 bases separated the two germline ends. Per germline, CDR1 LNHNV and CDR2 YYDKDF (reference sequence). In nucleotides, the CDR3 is TGTGCCACCAGCAGATGGAGGGGAAACACCATATATTTT. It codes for CATSRWRGNTIYF.

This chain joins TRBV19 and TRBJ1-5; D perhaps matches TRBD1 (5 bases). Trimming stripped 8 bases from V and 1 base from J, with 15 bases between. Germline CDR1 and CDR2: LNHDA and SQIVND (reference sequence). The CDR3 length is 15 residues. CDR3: CASRLGRLSNQPQHF. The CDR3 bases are TGTGCCAGTCGCCTGGGGCGCTTGAGCAATCAGCCCCAGCATTTT.

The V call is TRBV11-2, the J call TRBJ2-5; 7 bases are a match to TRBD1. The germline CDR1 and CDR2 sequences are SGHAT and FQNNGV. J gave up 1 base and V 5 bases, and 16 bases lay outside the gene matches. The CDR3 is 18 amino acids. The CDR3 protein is CASSLYPEKDRPQETQYF. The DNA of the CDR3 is TGTGCCAGCAGCCTTTATCCTGAAAAGGACAGGCCCCAAGAGACCCAGTACTTC.

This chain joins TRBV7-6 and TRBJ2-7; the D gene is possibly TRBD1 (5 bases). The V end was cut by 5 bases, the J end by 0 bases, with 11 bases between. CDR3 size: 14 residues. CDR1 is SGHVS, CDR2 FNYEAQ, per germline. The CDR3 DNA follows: TGTGCCAGCAGCGAAAGGACATACTCCTACGAGCAGTACTTC. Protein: CASSERTYSYEQYF.

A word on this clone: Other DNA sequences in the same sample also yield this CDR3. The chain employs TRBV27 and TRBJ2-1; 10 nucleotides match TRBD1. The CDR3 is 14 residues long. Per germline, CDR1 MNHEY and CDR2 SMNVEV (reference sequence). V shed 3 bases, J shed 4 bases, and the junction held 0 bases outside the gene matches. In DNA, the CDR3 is TGTGCCAGCAGTTTGGGACAGGGGTACAATGAGCAGTTCTTC. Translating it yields CASSLGQGYNEQFF.

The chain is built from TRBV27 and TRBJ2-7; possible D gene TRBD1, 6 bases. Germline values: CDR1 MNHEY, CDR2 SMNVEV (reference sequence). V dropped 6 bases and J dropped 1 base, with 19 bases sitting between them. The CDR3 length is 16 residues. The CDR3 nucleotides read TGTGCCAGCAGACAAACAGGGTCGGGATGGTCCTACGAGCAGTACTTC. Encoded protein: CASRQTGSGWSYEQYF.

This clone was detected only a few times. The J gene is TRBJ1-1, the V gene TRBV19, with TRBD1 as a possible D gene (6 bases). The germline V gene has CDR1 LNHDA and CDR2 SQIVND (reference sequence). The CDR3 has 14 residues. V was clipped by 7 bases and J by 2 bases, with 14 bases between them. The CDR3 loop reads CASTPGGSNTEAFF. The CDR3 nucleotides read TGTGCCAGTACCCCCGGGGGCAGCAACACTGAAGCTTTCTTT.

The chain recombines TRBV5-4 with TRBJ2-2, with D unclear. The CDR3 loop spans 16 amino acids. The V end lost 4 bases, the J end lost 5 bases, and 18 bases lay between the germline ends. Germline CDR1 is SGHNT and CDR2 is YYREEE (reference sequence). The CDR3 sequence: CASSESFGLSTGELFF. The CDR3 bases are TGTGCCAGCAGCGAGTCCTTTGGGCTCTCGACCGGGGAGCTGTTTTTT.

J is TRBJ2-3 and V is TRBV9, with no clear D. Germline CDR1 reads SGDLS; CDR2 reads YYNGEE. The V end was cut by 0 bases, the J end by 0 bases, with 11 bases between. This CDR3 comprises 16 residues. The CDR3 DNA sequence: TGTGCCAGCAGCGTAGTCAGCACGAGCAGCACAGATACGCAGTATTTT. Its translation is CASSVVSTSSTDTQYF.

CDR3 DNA: TGTGCCAGCAGTGAGCTAAGGGGACTAGCCAATGAGCAGTTCTTC. This translates into CASSELRGLANEQFF. This chain joins TRBV6-1 and TRBJ2-1; 9 bases align to TRBD2. V shed 3 bases, J shed 6 bases, and the junction held 6 bases outside the gene matches. This CDR3 has 15 residues. CDR1 MNHNS and CDR2 SASEGT come from the germline V gene.

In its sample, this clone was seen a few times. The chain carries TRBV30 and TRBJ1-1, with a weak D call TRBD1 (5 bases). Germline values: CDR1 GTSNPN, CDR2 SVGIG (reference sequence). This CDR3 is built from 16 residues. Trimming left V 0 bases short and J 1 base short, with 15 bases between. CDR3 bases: TGTGCCTGGAGTGTACTTCAGGGTGCACCGAACACTGAAGCTTTCTTT. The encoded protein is CAWSVLQGAPNTEAFF.

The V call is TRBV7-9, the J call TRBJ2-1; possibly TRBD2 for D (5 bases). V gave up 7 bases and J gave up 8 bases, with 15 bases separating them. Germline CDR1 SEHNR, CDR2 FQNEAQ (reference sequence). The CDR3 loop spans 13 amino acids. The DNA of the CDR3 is TGTGCCAGCAATAGCGTCAACAGCTATGAGCAGTTCTTC. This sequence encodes CASNSVNSYEQFF.

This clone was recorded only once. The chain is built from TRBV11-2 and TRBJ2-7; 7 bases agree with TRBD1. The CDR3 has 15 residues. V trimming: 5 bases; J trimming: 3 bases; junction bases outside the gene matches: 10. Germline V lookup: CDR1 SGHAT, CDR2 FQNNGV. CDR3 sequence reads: CASSPVLGQVYEQYF. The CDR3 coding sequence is TGTGCCAGCAGCCCAGTTTTAGGACAGGTCTACGAGCAGTACTTC. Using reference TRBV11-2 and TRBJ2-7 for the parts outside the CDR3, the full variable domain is EAGVAQSPRYKIIEKRQSVAFWCNPISGHATLYWYQQILGQGPKLLIQFQNNGVVDDSQLPKDRFSAERLKGVDSTLKIQPAKLEDSAVYLCASSPVLGQVYEQYFGPGTRLTVT.

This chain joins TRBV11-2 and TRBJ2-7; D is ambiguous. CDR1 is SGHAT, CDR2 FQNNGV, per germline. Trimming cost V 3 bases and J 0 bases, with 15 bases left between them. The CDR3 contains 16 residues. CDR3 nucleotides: TGTGCCAGCAGCTTTTTTAGCAGGCACAGCTCCTACGAGCAGTACTTC. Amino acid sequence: CASSFFSRHSSYEQYF.

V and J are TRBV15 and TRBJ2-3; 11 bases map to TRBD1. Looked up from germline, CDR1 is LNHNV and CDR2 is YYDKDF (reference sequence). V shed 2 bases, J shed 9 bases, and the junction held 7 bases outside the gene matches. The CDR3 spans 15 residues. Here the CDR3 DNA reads TGTGCCACCAGCAGACCGGGACAGGGGGTGGAAACGCAGTATTTT. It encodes CATSRPGQGVETQYF. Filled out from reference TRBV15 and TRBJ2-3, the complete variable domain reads DAMVIQNPRYQVTQFGKPVTLSCSQTLNHNVMYWYQQKSSQAPKLLFHYYDKDFNNEADTPDNFQSRRPNTSFCFLDIRSPGLGDTAMYLCATSRPGQGVETQYFGPGTRLTVL.

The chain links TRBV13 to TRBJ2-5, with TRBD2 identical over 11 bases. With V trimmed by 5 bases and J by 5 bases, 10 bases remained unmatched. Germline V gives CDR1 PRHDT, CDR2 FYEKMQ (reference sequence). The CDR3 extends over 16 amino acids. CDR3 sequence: CASSGDSGRAYETQYF. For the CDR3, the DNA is TGTGCCAGCAGCGGAGATAGCGGGAGGGCCTATGAGACCCAGTACTTC.

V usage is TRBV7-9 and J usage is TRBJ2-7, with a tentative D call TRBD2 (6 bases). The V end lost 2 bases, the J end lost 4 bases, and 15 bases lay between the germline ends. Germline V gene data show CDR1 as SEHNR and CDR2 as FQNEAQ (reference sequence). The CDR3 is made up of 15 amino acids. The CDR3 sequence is CASSLYTGRSYEQYF. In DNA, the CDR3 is TGTGCCAGCAGCTTATATACCGGGAGATCATACGAGCAGTACTTC.

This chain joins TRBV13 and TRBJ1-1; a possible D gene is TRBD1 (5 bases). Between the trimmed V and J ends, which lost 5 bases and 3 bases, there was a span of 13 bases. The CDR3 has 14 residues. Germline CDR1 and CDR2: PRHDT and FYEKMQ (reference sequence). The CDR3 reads CASSRRGRHTEAFF. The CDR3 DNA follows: TGTGCCAGCAGCAGGAGGGGTCGGCACACTGAAGCTTTCTTT.

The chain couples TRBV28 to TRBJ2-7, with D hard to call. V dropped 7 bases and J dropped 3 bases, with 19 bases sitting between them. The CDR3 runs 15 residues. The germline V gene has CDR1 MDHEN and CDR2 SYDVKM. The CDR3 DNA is TGTGCCAGCATCTCCGGACGCCTTAGTAGCTACGAGCAGTACTTC. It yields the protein CASISGRLSSYEQYF.

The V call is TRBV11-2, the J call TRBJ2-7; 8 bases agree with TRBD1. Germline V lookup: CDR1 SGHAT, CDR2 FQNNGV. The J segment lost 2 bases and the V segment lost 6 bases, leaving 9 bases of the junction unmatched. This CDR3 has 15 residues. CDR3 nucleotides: TGTGCCAGCAGTAGAAACAGGGGGGAAACCTACGAGCAGTACTTC. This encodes CASSRNRGETYEQYF.

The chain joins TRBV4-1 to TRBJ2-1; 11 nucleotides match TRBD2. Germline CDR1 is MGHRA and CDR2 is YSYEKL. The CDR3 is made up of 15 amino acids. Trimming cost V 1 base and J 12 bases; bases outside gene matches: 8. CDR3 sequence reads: CASSQGVSGRAGQFF. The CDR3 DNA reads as TGCGCCAGCAGCCAAGGAGTTAGCGGGAGGGCCGGGCAGTTCTTC.

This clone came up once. The CDR3 nucleotides are TGTGCCAGTAGTTGGGAATCCGGAGATGAGCAGTTCTTC. Protein: CASSWESGDEQFF. The chain combines TRBV19 with TRBJ2-1; D call uncertain. V gave up 5 bases and J gave up 8 bases, with 13 bases separating them. Germline-derived CDR1 and CDR2 are LNHDA and SQIVND (reference sequence). There are 13 residues in the CDR3.

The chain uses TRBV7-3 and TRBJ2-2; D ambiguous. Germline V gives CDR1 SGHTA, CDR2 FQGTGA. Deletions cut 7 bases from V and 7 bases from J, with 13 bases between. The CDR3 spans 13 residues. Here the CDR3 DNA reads TGTGCCAGCACCGCCGTAGGCAGCGGGGAGCTGTTTTTT. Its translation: CASTAVGSGELFF. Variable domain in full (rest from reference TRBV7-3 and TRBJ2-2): GAGVSQTPSNKVTEKGKYVELRCDPISGHTALYWYRQSLGQGPEFLIYFQGTGAADDSGLPNDRFFAVRPEGSVSTLKIQRTERGDSAVYLCASTAVGSGELFFGEGSRLTVL.

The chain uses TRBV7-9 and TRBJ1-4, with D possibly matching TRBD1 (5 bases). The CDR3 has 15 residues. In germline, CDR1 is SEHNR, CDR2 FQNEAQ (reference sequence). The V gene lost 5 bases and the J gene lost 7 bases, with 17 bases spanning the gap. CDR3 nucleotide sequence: TGTGCCAGCAGCAACCCGACCAGTAGGGGTGAAAAACTGTTTTTT. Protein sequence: CASSNPTSRGEKLFF.

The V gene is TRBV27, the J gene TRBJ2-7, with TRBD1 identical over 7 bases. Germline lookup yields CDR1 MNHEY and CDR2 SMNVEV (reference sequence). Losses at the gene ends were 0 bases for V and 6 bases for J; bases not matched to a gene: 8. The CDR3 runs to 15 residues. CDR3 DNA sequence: TGTGCCAGCAGTTTATCGAGACAGGGACGGTCCGAGCAGTACTTC. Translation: CASSLSRQGRSEQYF.